The T cell receptor (beta chain) under discussion was sequenced for a study of shared clonotypes between healthy human individuals. For the study at large: The donor group consisted of a couple of women and three men, aged 18 to 49.

Authors' methods: In the immunoSEQ data, sequences were junction-only and lacked quality scores, so filtering differed. Generated by immunoSEQ multiplex PCR, the TCRdb table keeps only in-frame clones and is missing some. Clonal size and the V and J genes are those of that table, whereas D and trimming came from the DNA. The sample shows 2 million to 2.5 million clones, roughly 95% of them seen only once. CDR1 and CDR2 from the germline V gene are GTSNPN and SVGIG (reference sequence). V lost 3 bases and J lost 7, with 13 bases in between. The CDR3 has 13 amino acids. J is TRBJ1-5 and V is TRBV30; TRBD1 might be the D (5 bases). This sequence originates from a man younger than 35 in good health. The sequencing sample was made of naive CD4+ T cells sorted from blood. Documented subset: CD45RA+ positively selected. For the CDR3, the DNA is TGTGCCTGGAGAGGCAGGGTCGACCAGCCCCAGCATTTT. Its translation is CAWRGRVDQPQHF.